These 28 T cell receptor beta chains originate from one sample sequenced in a study of blood T cell repertoires in COVID-19. TCRdb keeps only in-frame clones here, not all; method: immunoSEQ multiplex PCR. The table has approximately 68,000 clones, about 81% seen once. The sample was peripheral blood. Source of these receptors: a human donor in a cohort sampled during active COVID-19.

This chain joins TRBV27 and TRBJ2-1, with a possible D match to TRBD2 (5 bases). Trimming removed 5 bases at V and 7 bases at J, with 21 bases between. Germline V lookup: CDR1 MNHEY, CDR2 SMNVEV (reference sequence). There are 16 residues in the CDR3. This CDR3 reads CASSTQAPSGGNEQFF. CDR3 in DNA: TGTGCCAGCAGTACCCAAGCGCCGTCCGGAGGTAATGAGCAGTTCTTC.

The V and J genes are TRBV5-1 and TRBJ1-2; TRBD1 matches at 8 bases. CDR3 length: 15 residues. With V trimmed by 0 bases and J by 7 bases, 8 bases remained unmatched. The germline CDR1 and CDR2 sequences are SGHRS and YFSETQ. CDR3 amino acids: CASSLGVGTGGGYTF. The DNA of the CDR3 is TGCGCCAGCAGCTTGGGAGTCGGGACAGGAGGTGGCTACACCTTC.

This chain uses TRBV29-1 with TRBJ2-7, with 9 bases identical to TRBD2. The V gene end was trimmed by 3 bases and the J gene end by 6 bases; junction bases not matched to a gene: 6. There are 13 residues in the CDR3. The germline gives CDR1 SQVTM, CDR2 ANQGSEA. The CDR3 DNA reads as TGCAGCGTTGAGGTAGCGGGGGAGAGCGAGCAGTACTTC. This encodes CSVEVAGESEQYF.

Here the CDR3 DNA reads TGTGCCAGCAGCCAAGATCCGACTGTACCAGCCTACGAGCAGTACTTC. It codes for CASSQDPTVPAYEQYF. The rearrangement uses TRBV4-2 and TRBJ2-7; unclear D gene. The CDR3 runs to 16 residues. The V gene's germline CDR1 is LGHNA and CDR2 YNFKEQ. Trimming left V 0 bases short and J 2 bases short, with 14 bases between.

The rearrangement joins TRBV9 to TRBJ1-1; 7 bases fit TRBD1. The CDR3 covers 18 residues. J was trimmed by 0 bases and V by 3 bases; bases with no gene match: 14. The germline gives CDR1 SGDLS, CDR2 YYNGEE. This chain's CDR3 is CASSGGRRGPGLNTEAFF. The CDR3 region has the DNA TGTGCCAGCAGCGGTGGGCGGAGGGGGCCGGGGTTGAACACTGAAGCTTTCTTT.

The chain has TRBV4-2 and TRBJ1-1, with 9 bases aligning to TRBD1. Trimming at V came to 4 bases and at J to 5 bases, leaving 8 bases not matched to a gene. The CDR3 covers 15 residues. CDR1 and CDR2 (germline): LGHNA, YNFKEQ. CDR3 sequence (DNA): TGTGCCAGCAGCCCAGAGGACAGGGGCGTGACTGAAGCTTTCTTT. Translation gives CASSPEDRGVTEAFF.

The chain is built from TRBV28 and TRBJ1-1, with 9 positions matching TRBD1. Germline V gene lookup returns CDR1 MDHEN and CDR2 SYDVKM. The J segment lost 3 bases and the V segment lost 7 bases, leaving 6 bases of the junction unmatched. The length of the CDR3 is 14 residues. CDR3 bases: TGTGCCAGCACCCGGACAGGGGCTTACACTGAAGCTTTCTTT. It translates to CASTRTGAYTEAFF.

V and J are TRBV5-1 and TRBJ2-1; TRBD2 aligns across 7 bases. CDR1 is SGHRS and CDR2 is YFSETQ in the germline V gene. V dropped 2 bases and J dropped 2; count of bases not matched to a gene: 7. The CDR3 is made up of 16 amino acids. The CDR3 nucleotides read TGCGCCAGCAGCTTCAAGGGCGGGAGCGCCTACAATGAGCAGTTCTTC. Translated: CASSFKGGSAYNEQFF.

The chain couples TRBV5-1 to TRBJ1-3; no definite D call. The CDR3 loop spans 16 amino acids. Trimming took off 0 bases at V and 1 base at J, with 11 bases between the two ends. Germline V gene lookup returns CDR1 SGHRS and CDR2 YFSETQ. For the CDR3, the DNA is TGCGCCAGCAGCTTGGAACGGGGAGGTTCTGGAAACACCATATATTTT. It encodes CASSLERGGSGNTIYF.

This clone was seen just once. CDR3: CAWSVLGYGEAFF. The CDR3 nucleotides read TGTGCCTGGAGTGTACTAGGTTACGGTGAAGCTTTCTTT. The chain couples TRBV30 to TRBJ1-1, with no clear D. V was cut by 0 bases and J by 7 bases, with 12 bases left in between. Germline V CDR1 and CDR2: GTSNPN, SVGIG (reference sequence). The CDR3 contains 13 residues.

The gene calls are TRBV28 and TRBJ2-7; 10 bases are a match to TRBD2. The V segment lost 5 bases and the J segment 7 bases; nucleotides outside the gene matches: 11. This CDR3 region has 15 residues. Germline values: CDR1 MDHEN, CDR2 SYDVKM. The CDR3: CASSETSGAIREQYF. The CDR3 DNA follows: TGTGCCAGCAGTGAAACTAGCGGGGCCATACGGGAGCAGTACTTC.

The chain has TRBV28 and TRBJ2-7; 7 bases are shared with TRBD2. This CDR3 has 13 amino acids. Unmatched junction bases numbered 9, after V lost 7 bases and J lost 6 bases. Germline V gene data show CDR1 as MDHEN and CDR2 as SYDVKM. The CDR3 sequence: CASNEGGDAEQYF. The DNA of the CDR3 is TGTGCCAGCAACGAGGGAGGGGATGCCGAGCAGTACTTC. The full variable domain, completed using reference TRBV28 and TRBJ2-7, is DVKVTQSSRYLVKRTGEKVFLECVQDMDHENMFWYRQDPGLGLRLIYFSYDVKMKEKGDIPEGYSVSREKKERFSLILESASTNQTSMYLCASNEGGDAEQYFGPGTRLTVT.

This clone was seen only a few times. The chain has TRBV30 and TRBJ2-2, with unresolved D. Germline CDR1 GTSNPN, CDR2 SVGIG (reference sequence). The CDR3 loop spans 12 amino acids. V was cut by 4 bases and J by 6 bases, with 9 bases left in between. CDR3 coding DNA: TGTGCCTGGACTAATCTTGCCGGGGAGCTGTTTTTT. Translated, it gives CAWTNLAGELFF. The whole variable domain, remainder taken from reference TRBV30 and TRBJ2-2, is SQTIHQWPATLVQPVGSPLSLECTVEGTSNPNLYWYRQAAGRGLQLLFYSVGIGQISSEVPQNLSASRPQDRQFILSSKKLLLSDSGFYLCAWTNLAGELFFGEGSRLTVL.

The CDR3 loop reads CASSPLAGTGITGELFF. The CDR3 DNA reads as TGTGCCAGCAGCCCCCTCGCCGGGACAGGGATAACCGGGGAGCTGTTTTTT. This chain links TRBV14 with TRBJ2-2; 9 bases agree with TRBD1. V lost 4 bases to trimming and J lost 5 bases; unmatched junction nucleotides: 11. This CDR3 has 17 residues. Germline V gene sequence: CDR1 SGHDN, CDR2 FVKESK.

The rearrangement joins TRBV11-2 to TRBJ2-1; 13 bases line up with TRBD2. The junction had 6 bases not matched to a gene; V was cut back by 0 bases and J by 7 bases. The CDR3 is 17 residues long. The germline CDR1 and CDR2 sequences are SGHAT and FQNNGV. This CDR3 is CASSLDAQLAGGNEQFF. Here the CDR3 DNA reads TGTGCCAGCAGCTTAGATGCGCAACTAGCGGGAGGGAATGAGCAGTTCTTC.

The chain links TRBV6-4 to TRBJ2-3; D is unresolved. The CDR3 consists of 13 residues. Trimming removed 1 base from V and 5 bases from J, with 7 bases in between. CDR1 is MRHNA and CDR2 is SNTAGT in the germline V gene. The CDR3 bases are TGTGCCAGCAGTGACTGGGCAGGAGATACGCAGTATTTT. Its translation: CASSDWAGDTQYF.

The chain links TRBV28 to TRBJ2-7; 11 nucleotides agree with TRBD2. Germline trimming cut 3 bases from V and 0 bases from J; bases unmatched to any gene: 7. The CDR3 has 17 residues. Per germline, CDR1 MDHEN and CDR2 SYDVKM. CDR3 nucleotide sequence: TGTGCCAGCAGTTTGGAACTAGCGGGAGTTAGCTCCTACGAGCAGTACTTC. Its translation is CASSLELAGVSSYEQYF.

This clone occurred a few times. V and J are TRBV5-1 and TRBJ1-4; TRBD1 matches 7 bases. This CDR3 comprises 15 residues. Germline lookup yields CDR1 SGHRS and CDR2 YFSETQ. J lost 4 bases, V lost 4 bases, and 7 bases had no gene match. Here the CDR3 reads CASSRRQGGNEKLFF. CDR3 DNA: TGCGCCAGCAGCCGCCGACAGGGCGGTAATGAAAAACTGTTTTTT. The full variable domain, its missing parts supplied by reference TRBV5-1 and TRBJ1-4, is KAGVTQTPRYLIKTRGQQVTLSCSPISGHRSVSWYQQTPGQGLQFLFEYFSETQRNKGNFPGRFSGRQFSNSRSEMNVSTLELGDSALYLCASSRRQGGNEKLFFGSGTQLSVL.

The J gene is TRBJ1-4, the V gene TRBV12-5, with 8 bases that match TRBD1. After removal of 6 bases from V and 0 bases from J, the junction contained 15 bases not matched to a gene. The CDR3 length is 19 residues. Germline V gene lookup returns CDR1 LGHNT and CDR2 FRNRAP. The CDR3 sequence is CASGQNGGTGDTTNEKLFF. The CDR3 region has the DNA TGTGCTAGTGGCCAGAATGGCGGGACAGGCGATACAACTAATGAAAAACTGTTTTTT.

This chain links TRBV30 with TRBJ2-7, with D tentatively TRBD2 (5 bases). The germline V gene has CDR1 GTSNPN and CDR2 SVGIG (reference sequence). Deletions cut 0 bases from V and 6 bases from J, with 12 bases between. The CDR3 has 13 amino acids. CDR3 loop: CAWSVLRAGEQYF. DNA of the CDR3: TGTGCCTGGAGTGTTCTTAGGGCGGGCGAGCAGTACTTC.

The chain is built from TRBV28 and TRBJ2-7; TRBD2 might be the D (7 bases). Germline lookup yields CDR1 MDHEN and CDR2 SYDVKM. The CDR3 has 14 amino acids. V lost 7 bases and J lost 1, with 14 bases in between. CDR3 residues: CASTLQGGSYEQYF. The CDR3 DNA sequence: TGTGCCAGCACCTTACAGGGAGGGTCCTACGAGCAGTACTTC.

The chain is built from TRBV11-2 and TRBJ2-6, with 10 bases aligning to TRBD1. V trimming: 5 bases; J trimming: 2 bases; junction bases outside the gene matches: 9. Germline V CDR1 and CDR2: SGHAT, FQNNGV. The CDR3 is 18 amino acids. The CDR3, as DNA: TGTGCCAGCAGCGCCGCCGGGACAGGGGTTGCTGGGGCCAACGTCCTGACTTTC. Encoded protein: CASSAAGTGVAGANVLTF.

The chain uses TRBV5-1 and TRBJ2-7; TRBD2 matches 7 bases. The CDR3 spans 17 residues. Germline V lookup: CDR1 SGHRS, CDR2 YFSETQ. V shed 4 bases, J shed 7 bases, and the junction held 20 bases outside the gene matches. The CDR3 DNA is TGCGCCAGCAGCCCCGGTCTAGGGTTTAAAGGCGGGAGTGAGCAGTACTTC. Translating it yields CASSPGLGFKGGSEQYF.

J is TRBJ2-7 and V is TRBV5-1, with D maybe TRBD1 (5 bases). V was trimmed by 4 bases and J by 3 bases, leaving 17 bases between them. The CDR3 covers 15 residues. Germline loops: CDR1 SGHRS, CDR2 YFSETQ. The CDR3 loop reads CASSPTQGSVYEQYF. The CDR3 DNA follows: TGCGCCAGCAGCCCTACCCAGGGTTCCGTCTACGAGCAGTACTTC.

The chain has TRBV27 and TRBJ1-1, with D perhaps matching TRBD1 (6 bases). Trimming pared 3 bases from V and 11 bases from J, leaving 19 bases between. From germline, CDR1 is MNHEY and CDR2 SMNVEV (reference sequence). The CDR3 sequence is 14 residues long. The CDR3 DNA follows: TGTGCCAGCAGTTTTTCCGAAGGAACAGGGCTTGCTTTCTTT. This translates into CASSFSEGTGLAFF.

The chain has TRBV7-9 and TRBJ1-1; 10 bases match TRBD1. The CDR3 consists of 12 residues. Looked up from germline, CDR1 is SEHNR and CDR2 is FQNEAQ (reference sequence). J was trimmed by 8 bases and V by 5 bases; bases with no gene match: 2. CDR3 loop: CASSRTGGEAFF. The CDR3 nucleotides are TGTGCCAGCAGCAGGACAGGGGGGGAAGCTTTCTTT.

In nucleotides, the CDR3 is TGTGCCAGCAGCAGGGGGGGCGCGGCGGGCACCGGGGAGCTGTTTTTT. This sequence encodes CASSRGGAAGTGELFF. This chain uses TRBV11-2 with TRBJ2-2, with TRBD2 as a possible D gene (7 bases). Between the trimmed V and J ends, which lost 5 bases and 4 bases, there was a span of 17 bases. Germline CDR1 SGHAT, CDR2 FQNNGV. The CDR3 has 16 residues.

The chain is built from TRBV24-1 and TRBJ2-3, with D possibly TRBD2 on 5 matching bases. The ends were cut back, 3 bases at V and 2 bases at J, with 11 bases in the middle. The CDR3 extends over 15 amino acids. The germline gives CDR1 KGHDR, CDR2 SFDVKD. The CDR3 is CATSDPGLLTDTQYF. The DNA of the CDR3 is TGTGCCACCAGTGATCCCGGACTGCTCACAGATACGCAGTATTTT.